The T cell receptor beta chain under discussion was sequenced for a study of shared clonotypes between healthy human individuals. Looked up from germline, CDR1 is MNHEY and CDR2 is SVGAGI. V shed 7 bases and J 4 bases; nucleotides not matched to a gene: 4. The CDR3 contains 13 residues. Generated by immunoSEQ multiplex PCR, the TCRdb table keeps only in-frame clones and is missing some. The data hold approximately 940,000 clones, with around three quarters observed a single time. Sequencing was carried out using memory CD4+ T cells sorted from blood. Regarding subset: CD45RA-negative fraction. This TCR came from a man aged 18-30 years in good health. This chain uses TRBV6-5 with TRBJ2-1, with 7 bases identical to TRBD1. The CDR3 nucleotides are TGTGCCAGCACAGAGGGACAGTACAATGAGCAGTTCTTC. Its translation is CASTEGQYNEQFF.